One T cell receptor beta chain is described in this entry. The target antigen is unknown. The method was immunoSEQ multiplex PCR; TCRdb's version includes in-frame clones alone and lacks a portion of them. The sample includes about 120,000 clones, over 75% of them seen just once. This CDR3 region has 17 residues. The germline gives CDR1 MDHEN, CDR2 SYDVKM. The germline V and J ends were trimmed by 5 bases and 8 bases, with 24 bases remaining between them. The data originate from a study of T cell responses to AZD1222 COVID-19 vaccine. Study observations and caveats: Baseline serology detected seropositivity in only six AZD1222 recipients. The peak T cell response came first, and repertoires were sampled only after it. Close to half of spike-specific TCRs reportedly recognize unmutated variant regions.

The material was peripheral blood, obtained on day 0 of AZD1222 vaccination. This chain connects TRBV28 to TRBJ2-2; D assignment may be TRBD1 or TRBD2 (5 bases each). This TCR came from an adult in good health. DNA for the CDR3: TGTGCCAGCAGTCGTTATACTACTACGGGACGGCCGGGGGAGCTGTTTTTT. Its protein product is CASSRYTTTGRPGELFF.